Presented here are 17 T cell receptor beta chains from one specimen sequenced in a study of OX40 agonist ivuxolimab in advanced cancers. Profiling relied on immunoSEQ multiplex PCR, and the TCRdb table lists in-frame clones only, not all of them. Among around 99,000 clones, approximately 90% were seen once, and the ten largest hold approximately 1.2%. Material: CD4+ or CD8+ T cells sorted from blood, obtained in a trial of the OX40 agonist ivuxolimab. These receptors came from an adult with an advanced solid tumor such as melanoma, head and neck, liver or kidney cancer.

This sequence joins TRBV19 and TRBJ1-2; TRBD1 matches at 9 bases. Germline-derived CDR1 and CDR2 are LNHDA and SQIVND (reference sequence). The trim removed 6 bases at V and 6 bases at J, leaving 5 bases unmatched. This CDR3 comprises 13 residues. The chain's CDR3 is CASRSDRGHGYTF. In DNA, the CDR3 is TGTGCCAGTAGGTCGGACAGGGGACATGGCTACACCTTC.

The chain has TRBV6-5 and TRBJ1-1; D perhaps matches TRBD1 (5 bases). The CDR3 runs 14 residues. CDR1 is MNHEY and CDR2 is SVGAGI in the germline V gene. V lost 6 bases and J 7 bases, leaving 18 bases between the germline ends. This CDR3 reads CASRHRRAGIEAFF. Here the CDR3 DNA reads TGTGCCAGCAGACATCGCAGGGCAGGGATTGAAGCTTTCTTT.

The chain is built from TRBV12-5 and TRBJ1-5; no definite D call. Trimming left V 1 base short and J 5 bases short, with 9 bases between. This CDR3 has 14 amino acids. Looked up from germline, CDR1 is LGHNT and CDR2 is FRNRAP. The DNA of the CDR3 is TGTGCTAGTGGTTTGGGTCAGATGGATCAGCCCCAGCATTTT. Its translation is CASGLGQMDQPQHF.

The rearrangement links TRBV7-9 to TRBJ2-3, with 10 bases fitting TRBD1. The CDR3 length is 15 residues. Trimming removed 4 bases from V and 6 bases from J; junction bases left unmatched: 7. From germline, CDR1 is SEHNR and CDR2 FQNEAQ (reference sequence). The chain's CDR3 is CASSSDRGYIDTQYF. CDR3 coding DNA: TGTGCCAGCAGCTCGGACAGGGGGTATATTGATACGCAGTATTTT.

This clone was seen once. The chain has TRBV27 and TRBJ1-1; D gene unclear. The CDR3 covers 14 residues. Per the germline V gene, CDR1 is MNHEY and CDR2 is SMNVEV (reference sequence). V was shortened by 6 bases and J by 4 bases, with 15 bases between the two germline ends. CDR3 in DNA: TGTGCCAGCAGGCCGATCGAAAGAGTCACTGAAGCTTTCTTT. Translating gives CASRPIERVTEAFF.

The J gene is TRBJ2-1, the V gene TRBV7-3; 9 bases match TRBD2. CDR1 is SGHTA, CDR2 FQGTGA, per germline. The CDR3 is 15 residues long. V shed 4 bases, J shed 1 base, and the junction held 2 bases outside the gene matches. Here the CDR3 reads CASSSTSGSYNEQFF. CDR3 coding DNA: TGTGCCAGCAGCTCGACTAGCGGATCCTACAATGAGCAGTTCTTC. Filled out from reference TRBV7-3 and TRBJ2-1, the complete variable domain reads GAGVSQTPSNKVTEKGKYVELRCDPISGHTALYWYRQSLGQGPEFLIYFQGTGAADDSGLPNDRFFAVRPEGSVSTLKIQRTERGDSAVYLCASSSTSGSYNEQFFGPGTRLTVL.

The V call is TRBV6-5, the J call TRBJ2-4; 8 bases map to TRBD1. The CDR3 is made up of 12 amino acids. With V trimmed by 5 bases and J by 8 bases, 2 bases remained unmatched. Germline lookup yields CDR1 MNHEY and CDR2 SVGAGI. The CDR3 DNA is TGTGCCAGCAGTACGGACAGGGACATTCAGTACTTC. Protein sequence: CASSTDRDIQYF.

The genes are TRBV11-2 and TRBJ2-7; 7 positions agree with TRBD2. Germline loops: CDR1 SGHAT, CDR2 FQNNGV. With 7 bases clipped from V and 3 bases from J, the junction kept 9 bases outside the gene matches. The CDR3 has 14 amino acids. CDR3 DNA: TGTGCCAGCACTGGAGGGAGGGAGAGCTACGAGCAGTACTTC. Residues: CASTGGRESYEQYF.

This clone appeared a single time. This rearrangement joins TRBV4-1 to TRBJ2-3; 10 positions match TRBD2. CDR1 and CDR2 (germline): MGHRA, YSYEKL. This CDR3 has 17 amino acids. The junction had 8 bases not matched to a gene; V was cut back by 5 bases and J by 0 bases. CDR3 sequence: CASSSSLAGASTDTQYF. CDR3 bases: TGCGCCAGCAGCTCGTCGCTAGCGGGAGCTAGCACAGATACGCAGTATTTT.

The rearrangement links TRBV5-1 to TRBJ1-5, with 8 bases lining up with TRBD1. The CDR3 has 16 residues. Trimming took 4 bases from V and 4 from J; bases not matched to a gene: 10. CDR1 is SGHRS, CDR2 YFSETQ, per germline. CDR3 sequence: CASSPSPGQVNQPQHF. The CDR3 nucleotides are TGCGCCAGCAGCCCATCGCCGGGACAGGTGAATCAGCCCCAGCATTTT.

The chain couples TRBV19 to TRBJ1-3; weak D call: TRBD1 (5 bases). Between the trimmed V and J ends, which lost 4 bases and 11 bases, there was a span of 15 bases. This CDR3 comprises 13 residues. Germline loops: CDR1 LNHDA, CDR2 SQIVND (reference sequence). In DNA form, the CDR3 reads TGTGCCAGTAGTACGGGGGGAGAATCGGCCATATATTTT. This translates into CASSTGGESAIYF.

The chain links TRBV6-6 to TRBJ1-4; D is possibly TRBD1 (6 bases). Deletions cut 5 bases from V and 7 bases from J, with 20 bases between. Per germline, CDR1 MNHNY and CDR2 SVGAGI (reference sequence). The CDR3 spans 16 residues. This chain's CDR3 is CASSHGRGGAGEKLFF. The CDR3 bases are TGTGCCAGCAGTCACGGGAGGGGGGGGGCTGGTGAAAAACTGTTTTTT.

The V call is TRBV28, the J call TRBJ2-5, with 12 positions matching TRBD2. The germline gives CDR1 MDHEN, CDR2 SYDVKM. Trimming removed 7 bases from V and 4 bases from J; junction bases left unmatched: 1. CDR3 length equals 13 residues. CDR3 DNA sequence: TGTGCCAGCAAGACTAGCGGGAGAGAGACCCAGTACTTC. Its protein is CASKTSGRETQYF.

CDR3 DNA: TGTGCCAGCAGGGTTGATGGGAATCAGCCCCAGCATTTT. Translated, it gives CASRVDGNQPQHF. The chain employs TRBV6-1 and TRBJ1-5; unclear D gene. The germline V and J ends were trimmed by 6 bases and 4 bases, with 10 bases remaining between them. The CDR3 is 13 residues long. Per the germline V gene, CDR1 is MNHNS and CDR2 is SASEGT.

The V and J genes are TRBV5-1 and TRBJ1-2; D unresolved. Between the trimmed V and J ends, which lost 5 bases and 1 base, there was a span of 6 bases. Germline-derived CDR1 and CDR2 are SGHRS and YFSETQ. This CDR3 region has 12 residues. The CDR3 protein is CASSMGNYGYTF. DNA for the CDR3: TGCGCCAGCAGTATGGGTAACTATGGCTACACCTTC.

V gene TRBV15 combines with J gene TRBJ1-1; the match to TRBD1 covers 7 bases. CDR3 length: 15 amino acids. The V segment lost 1 base and the J segment 2 bases; nucleotides outside the gene matches: 4. Germline loops: CDR1 LNHNV, CDR2 YYDKDF (reference sequence). CDR3 sequence: CATSRGQGTNTEAFF. CDR3 coding DNA: TGTGCCACCAGCAGAGGACAGGGAACTAACACTGAAGCTTTCTTT.

A single count supports this clone. The V call is TRBV28, the J call TRBJ1-5; no firm D call. Germline CDR1 is MDHEN and CDR2 is SYDVKM. CDR3 length: 16 residues. With 5 bases removed from V and 0 bases from J, the gap between germline ends came to 14 bases. In DNA form, the CDR3 reads TGTGCCAGCAGTCCTACTTGGAGGTATAGCAATCAGCCCCAGCATTTT. This translates into CASSPTWRYSNQPQHF. The whole variable domain, filled in from reference TRBV28 and TRBJ1-5, reads DVKVTQSSRYLVKRTGEKVFLECVQDMDHENMFWYRQDPGLGLRLIYFSYDVKMKEKGDIPEGYSVSREKKERFSLILESASTNQTSMYLCASSPTWRYSNQPQHFGDGTRLSIL.